This paragraph reports one T cell receptor (beta chain). The sample is drawn from a study of blood T cell repertoires in COVID-19. Study overall: The United States, Italy and Spain were the sources of the acute and convalescent COVID-19 samples. Sources were T cells, B-cell-depleted T cells, or PBMCs; the material itself was cDNA or gDNA.

Germline V gene lookup returns CDR1 SGHVS and CDR2 FNYEAQ. V lost 4 bases, J lost 4 bases, and 8 bases stayed unmatched. The CDR3 is made up of 17 amino acids. How the authors handled the data: By means of reference gene primer amplification, nucleated cell counts were estimated. TCRdb's copy holds only in-frame clones and misses some; the assay was immunoSEQ multiplex PCR. The V and J calls and the clone size are those of that table, but D and trimming were determined from the DNA. This table holds under 300,000 clones, approximately 89% found once. This clonotype was sampled from a middle-aged woman who had recovered from COVID-19. The gene calls are TRBV7-6 and TRBJ2-1; 12 bases fit TRBD2. Sequencing used peripheral blood. In DNA form, the CDR3 reads TGTGCCAGCAGCTCACAACCAGGACTAGCGGGGTACAATGAGCAGTTCTTC. The encoded protein is CASSSQPGLAGYNEQFF.